This entry is about one T cell receptor (beta chain). Sequenced by immunoSEQ multiplex PCR; TCRdb stores in-frame clones only, minus some. The top ten hold 13% to 15% of the sample, which has about 85,000 clones, approximately 87% seen once. These data originate in a study of PD-L1 blockade in urothelial cancer. V lost 6 bases and J lost 2, with 18 bases in between. There are 15 residues in the CDR3. CDR1 and CDR2 from the germline V gene are SGHRS and YFSETQ. The time point is: pretreatment peripheral blood. The chain joins TRBV5-1 to TRBJ2-7; perhaps TRBD1 as D (6 bases). The specimen comprised PBMCs, sampled around atezolizumab (anti-PD-L1) treatment. The clonotype was recovered from a man in his sixties with urothelial cancer. DNA of the CDR3: TGCGCCAGCACCCCAGGGGCAGCACCTACCTACGAGCAGTACTTC. Translated: CASTPGAAPTYEQYF.